This T cell receptor (beta chain) is from a study of CD8+CD57+ T cells in acquired aplastic anemia. Study-wide background: Isolated CD4+ and CD8+ cells, once sorted, yielded DNA averaging around 3.3 ug.

Study-level results: Twenty-nine shared CD8+ CDR3s appeared highly expressed within patients' immunodominant clones. In CD8+ cells, Simpson's diversity showed no significant difference between patients and controls.

Looked up from germline, CDR1 is SGHKS and CDR2 is YYEKEE (reference sequence). With 1 base clipped from V and 2 bases from J, the junction kept 2 bases outside the gene matches. The CDR3 contains 14 residues. Profiling that covered TCR beta VDJ and CDR3 relied on genomic DNA as its template. Using its own MiXCR run on the reads, TCRdb lists one record per CDR3 protein. Of 100,000 to 150,000 distinct CDR3 sequences listed, less than 50% were seen once; the top ten hold roughly 3%. This clonotype was found once. What it binds is not known. For sequencing, patients were chosen who had shown expansion of CD8+CD57+ cells by flow cytometry. Patients had undergone no therapy by the time their blood was sampled.

The sequencing sample was made of sorted CD4+, CD8+, or CD8+CD57+ T cells (not recorded which) from PBMCs. V is TRBV5-5 and J is TRBJ2-7; 8 nucleotides match TRBD2. The TCR originated in a human donor with aplastic anemia. The DNA of the CDR3 is TGTGCCAGCAGCTTGAAGGGACTAGCCTACGAGCAGTACTTC. Residues: CASSLKGLAYEQYF.